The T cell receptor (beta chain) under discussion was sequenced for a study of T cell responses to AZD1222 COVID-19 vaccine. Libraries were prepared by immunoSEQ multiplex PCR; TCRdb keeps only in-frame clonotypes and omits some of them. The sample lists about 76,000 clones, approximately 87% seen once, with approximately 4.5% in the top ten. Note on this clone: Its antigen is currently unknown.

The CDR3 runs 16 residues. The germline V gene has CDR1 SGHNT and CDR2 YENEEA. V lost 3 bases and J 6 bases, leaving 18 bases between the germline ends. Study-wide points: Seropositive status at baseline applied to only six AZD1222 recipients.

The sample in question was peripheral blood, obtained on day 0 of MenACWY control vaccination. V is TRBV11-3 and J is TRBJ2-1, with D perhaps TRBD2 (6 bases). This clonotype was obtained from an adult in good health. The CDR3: CASSFLAREKVNEQFF. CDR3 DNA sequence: TGTGCCAGCAGCTTCTTGGCTCGGGAGAAGGTCAATGAGCAGTTCTTC.